The next 20 T cell receptor beta chains were all read from a single sample in a study of early T cells in non-severe SARS-CoV-2 infection. MiXCR, run by TCRdb on the 5' RACE reads, gives a single entry per CDR3 protein. The data hold more than 90,000 distinct CDR3 sequences, with about 13% observed a single time. Sequencing was done on a sample of whole blood. All receptors derive from an adult who was a healthcare worker with PCR-confirmed SARS-CoV-2 infection or an uninfected control (not recorded which).

The chain is built from TRBV28 and TRBJ2-7, with D perhaps matching TRBD2 (5 bases). V lost 6 bases and J lost 3, with 15 bases in between. The CDR3 totals 14 residues. CDR1 MDHEN and CDR2 SYDVKM come from the germline V gene. The CDR3 loop reads CASRPPGFFYEQYF. In nucleotides, the CDR3 is TGTGCCAGCAGGCCCCCGGGATTCTTCTACGAGCAGTACTTC.

The chain employs TRBV28 and TRBJ1-5; D gene unclear. CDR1 and CDR2 from the germline V gene are MDHEN and SYDVKM. The CDR3 is 15 residues long. The V gene lost 2 bases and the J gene lost 3 bases, with 11 bases spanning the gap. CDR3 bases: TGTGCCAGCAGTTTAACCCGGACTGTCAATCAGCCCCAGCATTTT. It codes for CASSLTRTVNQPQHF.

This clonotype turned up a few times. The CDR3 sequence: CSATPRTGRIYGYTF. CDR3 DNA sequence: TGCAGTGCTACTCCTCGGACAGGTCGGATCTATGGCTACACCTTC. The chain couples TRBV20-1 to TRBJ1-2, with 7 bases fitting TRBD1. The V and J ends lost 4 bases and 4 bases, in that order; junction bases with no gene match: 12. Germline-derived CDR1 and CDR2 are DFQATT and SNEGSKA (reference sequence). The CDR3 is 15 residues long.

This clonotype was picked up a small number of times. The gene calls are TRBV28 and TRBJ2-1; 10 nucleotides match TRBD1. This CDR3 is built from 15 residues. Germline CDR1 and CDR2: MDHEN and SYDVKM. J lost 4 bases, V lost 6 bases, and 6 bases had no gene match. The CDR3 DNA reads as TGTGCCAGCAGGGACGGGACAGGGGTTTACAATGAGCAGTTCTTC. Protein: CASRDGTGVYNEQFF.

This clonotype was detected many times. The rearrangement joins TRBV5-6 to TRBJ1-2, with D perhaps TRBD1 (6 bases). In germline, CDR1 is SGHDT, CDR2 YYEEEE. The V end lost 3 bases, the J end lost 4 bases, and 13 bases lay between the germline ends. This CDR3 is 14 amino acids long. The CDR3, as DNA: TGTGCCAGCAGCTCGCGGACAGAACCCTATGGCTACACCTTC. It translates to CASSSRTEPYGYTF.

This clonotype was seen at least ten times. The chain has TRBV18 and TRBJ2-2; D is undetermined. Germline assignment: CDR1 KGHSH and CDR2 LQKENI. The V gene lost 2 bases and the J gene lost 7 bases, with 5 bases spanning the gap. CDR3 length: 12 amino acids. The CDR3 nucleotides read TGTGCCAGCTCACCAACCATCGGGGAGCTGTTTTTT. Its protein is CASSPTIGELFF. Looking up the rest from reference TRBV18 and TRBJ2-2 gives the full variable domain: NAGVMQNPRHLVRRRGQEARLRCSPMKGHSHVYWYRQLPEEGLKFMVYLQKENIIDESGMPKERFSAEFPKEGPSILRIQQVVRGDSAAYFCASSPTIGELFFGEGSRLTVL.

This clonotype was observed many times. This chain links TRBV10-2 with TRBJ2-5, with a possible D match to TRBD2 (6 bases). Germline V gene data show CDR1 as WSHSY and CDR2 as SAAADI. Trimming stripped 3 bases from V and 5 bases from J, with 19 bases between. The CDR3 totals 16 residues. The CDR3 DNA is TGCGCCAGCAGTGATCCCTCGGACCTTCGGGGGGAGACCCAGTACTTC. Translated, it gives CASSDPSDLRGETQYF.

The V and J genes are TRBV7-3 and TRBJ2-2; 10 bases agree with TRBD1. This CDR3 region has 17 residues. The germline V gene encodes CDR1 SGHTA and CDR2 FQGTGA. V shed 5 bases and J 4 bases; nucleotides not matched to a gene: 10. The CDR3 is CASSRPRDRGCTGELFF. CDR3 sequence (DNA): TGTGCCAGCAGCCGTCCGCGGGACAGGGGATGCACCGGGGAGCTGTTTTTT.

This chain connects TRBV7-2 to TRBJ1-3; no clear D. The CDR3 is 16 amino acids. In germline, CDR1 is SGHTA, CDR2 FQGNSA. Trimming stripped 5 bases from V and 4 bases from J, with 18 bases between. This chain's CDR3 is CASSRRERAAGNTIYF. Written as DNA, the CDR3 is TGTGCCAGCAGCCGACGGGAGCGGGCGGCGGGAAACACCATATATTTT.

This clonotype was recorded many times. Its ends do not fully match the called genes, so a read error is possible. This chain links TRBV7-7 with TRBJ2-2, with 10 bases identical to TRBD1. In germline, CDR1 is SSHAT, CDR2 FNYEAQ (reference sequence). This CDR3 is 14 amino acids long. The CDR3 loop reads CASSGQGDTGELFF. The CDR3 bases are TGTGCTAGCAGCGGACAGGGGGACACCGGGGAGCTGTTTTTT.

For this clonotype: Since a much larger clone is just one base distant, this may be a read error. The chain carries TRBV12-3 or TRBV12-4 and TRBJ2-7; 9 nucleotides match TRBD2. V shed 7 bases, J shed 2 bases, and the junction held 6 bases outside the gene matches. The CDR3 has 14 amino acids. The CDR3 DNA follows: TGTGCCAGCACTTCTAGCGGGGCCCCCTACGAGCAGTACTTC. Its protein is CASTSSGAPYEQYF.

This clonotype was found a few times. V usage is TRBV7-2 and J usage is TRBJ1-3; no definite D call. V was cut by 5 bases and J by 4 bases, with 18 bases left in between. The CDR3 sequence is 16 residues long. The V gene's germline CDR1 is SGHTA and CDR2 FQGNSA. The CDR3 is CASSPQPAGYGNTIYF. CDR3 sequence (DNA): TGTGCCAGCAGCCCCCAGCCCGCGGGGTACGGAAACACCATATATTTT.

This sequence joins TRBV5-4 and TRBJ2-1; 8 bases map to TRBD2. The V and J ends lost 0 bases and 7 bases, in that order; junction bases with no gene match: 6. CDR3 length equals 15 residues. Germline V CDR1 and CDR2: SGHNT, YYREEE (reference sequence). CDR3 sequence: CASSLVAGLDNEQFF. CDR3 sequence (DNA): TGTGCCAGCAGCTTGGTAGCGGGGCTCGATAATGAGCAGTTCTTC.

This clonotype was seen only a few times. This chain joins TRBV27 and TRBJ2-3; TRBD1 aligns across 7 bases. There are 15 residues in the CDR3. After removal of 6 bases from V and 0 bases from J, the junction contained 6 bases not matched to a gene. Looked up from germline, CDR1 is MNHEY and CDR2 is SMNVEV (reference sequence). The CDR3: CASRGLDRSTDTQYF. CDR3 sequence (DNA): TGTGCCAGCAGGGGTCTGGACAGGAGCACAGATACGCAGTATTTT.

This clonotype was counted only a few times. The gene calls are TRBV5-1 and TRBJ2-7, with D hard to call. V was shortened by 4 bases and J by 0 bases, with 11 bases between the two germline ends. Per germline, CDR1 SGHRS and CDR2 YFSETQ. This CDR3 is 14 amino acids long. Here the CDR3 reads CASSPQSPSYEQYF. CDR3 bases: TGCGCCAGCAGCCCCCAAAGCCCCTCCTACGAGCAGTACTTC.

This clonotype was seen at least ten times. The rearrangement joins TRBV28 to TRBJ2-4, with 7 bases aligning to TRBD1. The CDR3 consists of 18 residues. The V gene end was trimmed by 5 bases and the J gene end by 0 bases; junction bases not matched to a gene: 13. Per the germline V gene, CDR1 is MDHEN and CDR2 is SYDVKM. CDR3 sequence reads: CASSGLTGPQVAKNIQYF. In DNA, the CDR3 is TGTGCCAGCAGTGGGCTGACAGGGCCCCAAGTAGCCAAAAACATTCAGTACTTC.

This clonotype was seen at least ten times. The chain combines TRBV6-5 with TRBJ1-2; D gene unclear. The CDR3 covers 16 residues. The ends were cut back, 6 bases at V and 0 bases at J, with 17 bases in the middle. Germline V gene sequence: CDR1 MNHEY, CDR2 SVGAGI. Written as DNA, the CDR3 is TGTGCCAGCAGCCGCCTCCCTAGCGACTCTAACTATGGCTACACCTTC. Its translation is CASSRLPSDSNYGYTF.

The J gene is TRBJ2-1, the V gene TRBV20-1, with 9 bases matching TRBD2. The CDR3 contains 14 residues. The V gene end was trimmed by 0 bases and the J gene end by 8 bases; junction bases not matched to a gene: 5. The V gene's germline CDR1 is DFQATT and CDR2 SNEGSKA (reference sequence). The CDR3 region has the DNA TGCAGTGCTAGAGAGGGGACTAGCATCGATGAGCAGTTCTTC. Amino acids: CSAREGTSIDEQFF.

This clonotype was seen ten or more times. This chain uses TRBV11-1 with TRBJ2-5; D remains ambiguous. V lost 5 bases, J lost 3 bases, and 10 bases lay in between. This CDR3 has 13 amino acids. Germline V CDR1 and CDR2: SGHAT, FQDESV (reference sequence). CDR3 amino acids: CASSVGLEETQYF. The CDR3 nucleotides are TGTGCCAGCAGCGTTGGATTAGAAGAGACCCAGTACTTC.

V and J are TRBV19 and TRBJ1-5, with D uncertain. The germline CDR1 and CDR2 sequences are LNHDA and SQIVND (reference sequence). V lost 3 bases and J 4 bases, leaving 7 bases between the germline ends. This CDR3 contains 13 residues. The CDR3: CASSIQDNQPQHF. The DNA of the CDR3 is TGTGCCAGTAGTATTCAGGATAATCAGCCCCAGCATTTT.